These 20 T cell receptor beta chains were sequenced from one sample in a study of blood T cells in healthy people across ages. Primers used in a second PCR of roughly 6 to 12 cycles were a sample-barcoded 5' primer and a J-beta primer mix. Each CDR3 protein gets one entry after TCRdb re-called the 5' RACE reads with MiXCR. The table has more than 450,000 distinct CDR3 sequences, around a quarter seen once. These sequences were also reported in another study, on T cells of mothers and their children.

Sequencing was carried out using blood. All receptors derive from a boy between 2 and 15 years old in good health.

This sequence joins TRBV5-6 and TRBJ2-1; D is perhaps TRBD2 (6 bases). CDR3 size: 14 residues. V was pared by 5 bases and J by 1 base, with 10 bases between. The germline gives CDR1 SGHDT, CDR2 YYEEEE. CDR3 residues: CASRRRESYNEQFF. In DNA, the CDR3 is TGTGCCAGCAGACGGCGGGAATCCTACAATGAGCAGTTCTTC.

The chain couples TRBV11-2 to TRBJ2-5; D is perhaps TRBD2 (6 bases). V was cut by 0 bases and J by 7 bases, with 15 bases left in between. The germline V gene encodes CDR1 SGHAT and CDR2 FQNNGV. This CDR3 has 15 amino acids. The CDR3 DNA is TGTGCCAGCAGCTTAGATCCGGGACTGCGGCCGACCCAGTACTTC. This codes for CASSLDPGLRPTQYF.

This clonotype was seen ten or more times. The genes are TRBV5-6 and TRBJ1-2, with 10 bases matching TRBD1. The J segment lost 4 bases and the V segment lost 4 bases, leaving 4 bases of the junction unmatched. Germline V gene data show CDR1 as SGHDT and CDR2 as YYEEEE. The CDR3 totals 14 residues. CDR3 coding DNA: TGTGCCAGCAGCCGGGACAGGGGCCTCTATGGCTACACCTTC. Its translation is CASSRDRGLYGYTF.

The sample holds a few counts of this clonotype. One junction end disagrees with the germline gene, perhaps due to a read error. The rearrangement joins TRBV20-1 to TRBJ2-3; D might be TRBD1 (5 bases). The germline gives CDR1 DFQATT, CDR2 SNEGSKA (reference sequence). CDR3 length: 13 amino acids. The CDR3 DNA reads as TGCAGTGCTAGAGATGCGAGAACAGGTACGCAGTATTTT. Its translation is CSARDARTGTQYF.

The J gene is TRBJ1-1, the V gene TRBV7-2, with D unclear. CDR1 is SGHTA, CDR2 FQGNSA, per germline. This CDR3 has 11 residues. V dropped 5 bases and J dropped 11 bases, with 12 bases sitting between them. In DNA form, the CDR3 reads TGTGCCAGCAGCCCTCGGGTGGTTGCTTTCTTT. This sequence encodes CASSPRVVAFF.

This clonotype showed up just a few times. A read error may produce the germline difference seen at one junction end. The genes are TRBV4-3 and TRBJ2-1, with 11 bases lining up with TRBD2. Germline loops: CDR1 LGHNA, CDR2 YSLEER. The CDR3 runs 15 residues. This CDR3 is CASSHRGLADNEQFF. For the CDR3, the DNA is TGCGCCAGCAGCCACCGGGGACTAGCGGACAATGAGCAGTTCTTT.

V is TRBV6-5 and J is TRBJ2-5; 7 bases line up with TRBD1. CDR3 size: 14 residues. Germline V gene data show CDR1 as MNHEY and CDR2 as SVGAGI. J lost 1 base, V lost 6 bases, and 5 bases had no gene match. CDR3 sequence (DNA): TGTGCCAGCAGGCTCGGGACAGCCCAAGAGACCCAGTACTTC. This sequence encodes CASRLGTAQETQYF.

The chain recombines TRBV28 with TRBJ1-2; D is unresolved. CDR1 is MDHEN and CDR2 is SYDVKM in the germline V gene. V shed 8 bases and J shed 6 bases, with 7 bases lying between them. This CDR3 region has 10 residues. CDR3 amino acids: CASGLDGYTF. CDR3 DNA sequence: TGTGCCAGCGGACTAGATGGCTACACCTTC.

This clonotype was seen more than once but under ten times. The J gene is TRBJ2-1, the V gene TRBV10-3; D ambiguous. CDR1 ENHRY and CDR2 SYGVKD come from the germline V gene. V was trimmed by 6 bases and J by 6 bases, leaving 24 bases between them. The CDR3 has 17 amino acids. CDR3 loop: CAISDISGPPRPNEQFF. The CDR3 region has the DNA TGTGCCATCAGCGACATTTCCGGGCCCCCAAGGCCCAATGAGCAGTTCTTC.

This clonotype was counted only a few times. This chain uses TRBV30 with TRBJ2-5, with 10 nucleotides matching TRBD2. Judging by the DNA end, TRBJ2-1 fits better; the J call may be wrong. The CDR3 is 15 residues long. Germline CDR1 reads GTSNPN; CDR2 reads SVGIG (reference sequence). The CDR3 loop is CAWRKAGGEYNEQFF. The CDR3 DNA follows: TGTGCCTGGAGAAAAGCGGGAGGGGAATACAATGAGCAGTTCTTC.

The chain is built from TRBV15 and TRBJ2-4, with 7 bases fitting TRBD1. Germline trimming cut 7 bases from V and 8 bases from J; bases unmatched to any gene: 8. Germline-derived CDR1 and CDR2 are LNHNV and YYDKDF (reference sequence). This CDR3 is built from 13 residues. This chain's CDR3 is CATTGRQGDIQYF. CDR3 bases: TGTGCCACCACTGGGCGGCAGGGGGACATTCAGTACTTC.

The chain links TRBV29-1 to TRBJ1-1; maybe TRBD1 (5 bases). The CDR3 length is 12 residues. The germline CDR1 and CDR2 sequences are SQVTM and ANQGSEA. V was clipped by 0 bases and J by 8 bases, with 10 bases between them. The chain's CDR3 is CSVEDWGREAFF. In nucleotides, the CDR3 is TGCAGCGTTGAAGATTGGGGCAGGGAAGCTTTCTTT.

To note about this clonotype: At one end, the junction sequence differs from germline, possibly due to a read error. The chain links TRBV6-6 to TRBJ2-2; TRBD1 aligns across 8 bases. This CDR3 has 17 amino acids. Per the germline V gene, CDR1 is MNHNY and CDR2 is SVGAGI (reference sequence). The CDR3 sequence is CASSVTRDRWFTGELFF. As DNA, the CDR3 is TGCGCCAGCAGTGTGACCCGGGACAGGTGGTTCACCGGGGAGCTGTTTTTT.

In the case of this clonotype: At one of its ends the junction is not consistent with the germline gene, which may arise from a read error. The gene calls are TRBV6-2 or TRBV6-3 and TRBJ2-5; a possible D gene is TRBD2 (6 bases). The germline CDR1 and CDR2 sequences are MNHEY and SVGEGT. This CDR3 is built from 16 residues. This chain's CDR3 is CASSSQRGDLLESQYF. CDR3 nucleotide sequence: TGTGCCAGCAGTTCTCAGCGAGGGGACTTATTAGAGTCCCAGTACTTC.

J is TRBJ1-5 and V is TRBV7-2; no clear D. The CDR3 has 14 residues. V lost 3 bases to trimming and J lost 2 bases, with 8 bases between them. The V gene's germline CDR1 is SGHTA and CDR2 FQGNSA. In nucleotides, the CDR3 is TGTGCCAGCAGCTTCGACCCAGGCAATCAGCCCCAGCATTTT. Translating it yields CASSFDPGNQPQHF. Based on the CDR3 plus reference TRBV7-2 and TRBJ1-5, the full variable domain is GAGVSQSPSNKVTEKGKDVELRCDPISGHTALYWYRQSLGQGLEFLIYFQGNSAPDKSGLPSDRFSAERTGGSVSTLTIQRTQQEDSAVYLCASSFDPGNQPQHFGDGTRLSIL.

The genes are TRBV3-1 and TRBJ2-5, with TRBD2 matching over 8 bases. CDR1 and CDR2 (germline): LGHDT, YNNKEL (reference sequence). The CDR3 covers 16 residues. J gave up 1 base and V 1 base, and 5 bases lay outside the gene matches. CDR3 nucleotide sequence: TGTGCCAGCAGCCAAGGGGCGGGGGGTACCCAAGAGACCCAGTACTTC. Protein product: CASSQGAGGTQETQYF.

This clonotype appeared a few times. The genes are TRBV7-9 and TRBJ2-2; TRBD2 matches at 10 bases. With V trimmed by 7 bases and J by 4 bases, 6 bases remained unmatched. The CDR3 has 15 residues. Germline CDR1 and CDR2: SEHNR and FQNEAQ (reference sequence). In nucleotides, the CDR3 is TGTGCCAGCAAGACTAGCGGGTCGGTCACCGGGGAGCTGTTTTTT. This translates into CASKTSGSVTGELFF.

CDR3 protein: CSARRDSENYEQYF. In DNA, the CDR3 is TGCAGTGCCAGACGGGACTCGGAGAATTACGAGCAGTACTTC. This chain links TRBV20-1 with TRBJ2-7; the D gene is possibly TRBD2 (6 bases). The germline V and J ends were trimmed by 6 bases and 4 bases, with 19 bases remaining between them. Germline CDR1 and CDR2: DFQATT and SNEGSKA (reference sequence). The CDR3 is 14 residues long.

The rearrangement uses TRBV20-1 and TRBJ2-5; D perhaps matches TRBD2 (7 bases). The J call may be wrong; the DNA end is better matched by TRBJ2-1. The CDR3 contains 15 residues. CDR1 is DFQATT and CDR2 is SNEGSKA in the germline V gene (reference sequence). The CDR3 DNA reads as TGCAGTGCTAGTAATCGGGGGGCGAAGATCAATGAGCAGTTCTTC. This codes for CSASNRGAKINEQFF.

This clonotype was detected only a few times. The gene calls are TRBV15 and TRBJ2-3, with D possibly TRBD2 on 7 matching bases. The V end was cut by 0 bases, the J end by 2 bases, with 9 bases between. The CDR3 sequence is 15 residues long. Per the germline V gene, CDR1 is LNHNV and CDR2 is YYDKDF (reference sequence). The CDR3 is CATSREAGATDTQYF. The DNA for the CDR3 is TGTGCCACCAGCAGAGAGGCGGGGGCCACAGATACGCAGTATTTT.